This T cell receptor (beta chain) was retrieved from a study of blood T cell repertoires in COVID-19 (dated by TCRdb to the early 2020s). Broadly, across the study: Samples from collaborators originated in the United States, Italy and Spain and spanned both the acute and convalescent phases of COVID-19. The repertoires were released in a freely available public database intended as a resource for research on the immune response to SARS-CoV-2. Where available, HLA class I and class II types were taken from metadata supplied by the sample provider and were not determined by assay-based typing. The material from the prospective study consisted of cDNA or gDNA derived from T cells, B-cell-depleted T cells, or PBMCs. Deeply sampled blood TCRbeta repertoires from subjects exposed to, actively infected with, or recovered from COVID-19 were included in the dataset. The samples were drawn from two sources: the first 160 participants of the ongoing ImmuneRACE study, and approximately 1,300 subjects contributed by 6 global collaborators. The sample metadata nearly always contained a de-identified subject ID, COVID-19 status, age in years and sex.

In regard to this clone: What this receptor recognizes is not known. Qualities for individual bases were not recorded, and no much larger clone is one base off.

Trimming takes 5 bases off V and 8 bases off J; junction bases not matched to a gene: 7. CDR1 and CDR2 (SGHTA, FQGTGA) derive from the germline V gene. The CDR3 has 16 amino acids, counting the end cysteine and phenylalanine. Only the CDR3 DNA stays, 48 bases, in frame from base 1. The immunoSEQ Assay, a bias-controlled multiplex PCR, was used to amplify TCRbeta CDR3 regions from genomic DNA. The original methods were these. Within the assay, amplification of reference gene primers was used to estimate how many nucleated cells each sample contained. To quantify the absolute abundance of each unique TCRbeta CDR3 rearrangement, sequence reads were collapsed and filtered. For each sample, productive Simpson clonality was calculated by taking the square root of Simpson's diversity index across productive rearrangements. Drawn from immuneACCESS, this table holds only the in-frame rearrangements with V and J called that TCRdb kept. Clones are partly lost; checked studies trace under half to an unresolved V gene and leave the rest unexplained. V, J and clone size are taken as reported in that table, and D and trimming were inferred from the DNA itself. For this sample there are approximately 200,000 clones; 80% to 90% appear just once. The top ten constitute approximately 3.8% of the sample.

Enrolling through a virtual design, the prospective study's participants ranged in age from roughly 18 to 95 years and lived across around 25 United States geographic areas. Cohort assignment in the prospective study relied on participant-reported clinical history from a screening survey and a study questionnaire. In the prospective study, mobile phlebotomists collected whole blood, serum and a nasopharyngeal or oropharyngeal swab from each participant. Over a roughly 2-month period, participants in the prospective study had the option of providing additional blood draws and questionnaires. Before DNA extraction, blood samples from the prospective study were shipped at room temperature or frozen. Study-wide conclusions, independent of this receptor: The amount of clinical and demographic metadata varied by source and participant and was provided uncurated.

The sequence was collected from a woman between 18 and 30 years old in a cohort exposed to, infected with or recovered from COVID-19 (not recorded which). Sequencing input: PBMCs or T cells enriched from blood (not recorded which). This chain joins TRBV7-3 to TRBJ2-1, with 15 bases in between that match TRBD2. The DNA sequence is TGTGCCAGCAGCCTACCGGGACTAGCGGGAGGCGATGAGCAGTTCTTC. Its translation is CASSLPGLAGGDEQFF.